Listed here is a single T cell receptor beta chain. Its binding antigen is unknown. No much larger clone is present one base from it, and per-base qualities are unavailable. The treatment or condition label, read with the paper, signifies: approximately 18 received Ad26.COV2.S at low or high dose, single or two shots; roughly five received placebo; per-sample allocation not given. Repertoires of vaccine and placebo recipients were sequenced from samples collected on day 63 after the first injection. In Cohort 1b, roughly 26 adults aged 18-55 years were enrolled at a single site in Boston, USA, between 29 July and 7 August 2020. As a vaccine, Ad26.COV2.S was a replication-incompetent adenovirus type 26 vector that expressed a prefusion-stabilized SARS-CoV-2 spike protein derived from the original Wuhan strain. The data are from a study of Ad26.COV2.S vaccination and SARS-CoV-2 variants (dated by TCRdb to about 2021). Regarding the study in general: Donors in the vaccine arm were drawn from COV1001, a phase I-IIa trial of Ad26.COV2.S in healthy adults that was multicentre, randomized, double-blind and placebo-controlled. Ad26.COV2.S was administered intramuscularly at a dose of 5x10^10 or 1x10^11 viral particles, either as one shot or as two shots given 56 days apart. TCRbeta repertoire sequencing served as the tool for gauging how specific and how broad the SARS-CoV-2-reactive T cell receptors were following Ad26.COV2.S vaccination. The TCR-sequenced set comprised about 30 samples: approximately 20 Ad26.COV2.S vaccine recipients, 5 placebo recipients and 8 SARS-CoV-2 convalescent individuals. Trial participants were randomized into five groups of five, in which low-dose or high-dose Ad26.COV2.S was given once or twice, or placebo was given on both occasions. Investigators remained blinded to trial group allocation during experiments and outcome assessment.

Via the germline V gene, CDR1 is SGHNT and CDR2 YENEEA. Spanning cysteine to phenylalanine, the CDR3 consists of 14 amino acids. Only CDR3 DNA remains: 42 bases, in frame from the first base. V loses 7 bases of germline sequence and J loses 6 bases, and the interval between the two ends is 15 bases. The immunoSEQ Assay was the method used to sequence TCRbeta CDR3 regions. After extraction, genomic DNA underwent amplification by bias-controlled multiplex PCR, followed by high-throughput sequencing. In the original analysis: To quantify the absolute abundance of every unique TCRbeta CDR3 region, sequences were collapsed and filtered. T cell fraction was estimated by normalizing TCRbeta template counts to usable DNA, which was measured by amplifying reference genes present in all nucleated cells. Repertoire TCRs were annotated as SARS-CoV-2-specific by exact matching of V gene, CDR3 amino acid sequence and J gene to a known reactive TCR set. The reference SARS-CoV-2 TCR set was obtained from MIRA and was filtered for enrichment in COVID-19-positive ImmuneCODE repertoires, whereby public or cross-reactive TCRs were removed. Drawing on the MIRA antigens, annotated TCRs were analysed further at the level of specific ORF or position within ORF. Breadth was defined as the number of annotated unique rearrangements divided by the total number of unique productive rearrangements, and depth was defined as the summed frequency of the annotated unique rearrangements. Two-sided Wilcoxon rank-sum tests were applied when comparing TCR breadth between groups. This is the immuneACCESS table as TCRdb keeps it, with only in-frame sequences that have V and J called. A part of the clones is gone; compared with another copy, unresolved V genes explain less than half, and the rest is unexplained. V, J and clone size are taken as reported in that table, and D and trimming were inferred from the DNA itself. The sample table contains a few hundred thousand clones; only one count was recorded for approximately 87% of them. Around 5.5% of the sample is in the top ten clones.

On the study overall, not on this receptor specifically: Spike-specific TCR breadth was higher in Ad26.COV2.S recipients than in placebo recipients (P = 0.0014). The study was not powered for comparison of responses between vaccine doses or regimens. After vaccination, spike-specific CD8+ and CD4+ T cell responses were reported to show substantial breadth. It was noted by the authors that total T cell responses may have been underestimated by the TCR breadth and depth analyses. Vaccine and placebo recipients had similar non-spike TCR breadth, a finding consistent with the vaccine containing only spike.

This TCR derives from a person between 18 and 60 years old who received the Ad26.COV2.S COVID-19 vaccine or a placebo. The sequence joins TRBV11-3 to TRBJ2-2; a confident D gene designation cannot be given. The source material was peripheral blood, sampled in a trial of Ad26.COV2.S vaccine versus placebo. The DNA sequence is given as TGTGCCAGCACCCGGCCAGGCAGGCCCGGGGAGCTGTTTTTT. It codes for CASTRPGRPGELFF.